The sequence of this T cell receptor (beta chain) was determined in a study of blood T cell repertoires in COVID-19. Looking at the study overall: Specimens from acute and convalescent COVID-19 originated in the United States, Italy and Spain. Sources were T cells, B-cell-depleted T cells, or PBMCs; the material itself was cDNA or gDNA.

Germline V gives CDR1 LGHNA, CDR2 YNFKEQ. This CDR3 is 17 amino acids long. Trimming cost V 4 bases and J 1 base; bases outside gene matches: 10. The protocol was immunoSEQ multiplex PCR, while the TCRdb copy is restricted to in-frame clones and leaves out a portion. Of 150,000 to 200,000 clones listed, more than 75% were seen once; the top ten hold about a sixth. The source material was PBMCs or T cells enriched from blood (not recorded which). The TCR was taken from a woman in her forties or fifties with acute COVID-19. The chain links TRBV4-2 to TRBJ2-4; TRBD2 matches at 7 bases. As DNA, the CDR3 is TGTGCCAGCAGCCCTCGGTCTGCTAGCGGTGCCAAAAACATTCAGTACTTC. This gives the protein CASSPRSASGAKNIQYF.